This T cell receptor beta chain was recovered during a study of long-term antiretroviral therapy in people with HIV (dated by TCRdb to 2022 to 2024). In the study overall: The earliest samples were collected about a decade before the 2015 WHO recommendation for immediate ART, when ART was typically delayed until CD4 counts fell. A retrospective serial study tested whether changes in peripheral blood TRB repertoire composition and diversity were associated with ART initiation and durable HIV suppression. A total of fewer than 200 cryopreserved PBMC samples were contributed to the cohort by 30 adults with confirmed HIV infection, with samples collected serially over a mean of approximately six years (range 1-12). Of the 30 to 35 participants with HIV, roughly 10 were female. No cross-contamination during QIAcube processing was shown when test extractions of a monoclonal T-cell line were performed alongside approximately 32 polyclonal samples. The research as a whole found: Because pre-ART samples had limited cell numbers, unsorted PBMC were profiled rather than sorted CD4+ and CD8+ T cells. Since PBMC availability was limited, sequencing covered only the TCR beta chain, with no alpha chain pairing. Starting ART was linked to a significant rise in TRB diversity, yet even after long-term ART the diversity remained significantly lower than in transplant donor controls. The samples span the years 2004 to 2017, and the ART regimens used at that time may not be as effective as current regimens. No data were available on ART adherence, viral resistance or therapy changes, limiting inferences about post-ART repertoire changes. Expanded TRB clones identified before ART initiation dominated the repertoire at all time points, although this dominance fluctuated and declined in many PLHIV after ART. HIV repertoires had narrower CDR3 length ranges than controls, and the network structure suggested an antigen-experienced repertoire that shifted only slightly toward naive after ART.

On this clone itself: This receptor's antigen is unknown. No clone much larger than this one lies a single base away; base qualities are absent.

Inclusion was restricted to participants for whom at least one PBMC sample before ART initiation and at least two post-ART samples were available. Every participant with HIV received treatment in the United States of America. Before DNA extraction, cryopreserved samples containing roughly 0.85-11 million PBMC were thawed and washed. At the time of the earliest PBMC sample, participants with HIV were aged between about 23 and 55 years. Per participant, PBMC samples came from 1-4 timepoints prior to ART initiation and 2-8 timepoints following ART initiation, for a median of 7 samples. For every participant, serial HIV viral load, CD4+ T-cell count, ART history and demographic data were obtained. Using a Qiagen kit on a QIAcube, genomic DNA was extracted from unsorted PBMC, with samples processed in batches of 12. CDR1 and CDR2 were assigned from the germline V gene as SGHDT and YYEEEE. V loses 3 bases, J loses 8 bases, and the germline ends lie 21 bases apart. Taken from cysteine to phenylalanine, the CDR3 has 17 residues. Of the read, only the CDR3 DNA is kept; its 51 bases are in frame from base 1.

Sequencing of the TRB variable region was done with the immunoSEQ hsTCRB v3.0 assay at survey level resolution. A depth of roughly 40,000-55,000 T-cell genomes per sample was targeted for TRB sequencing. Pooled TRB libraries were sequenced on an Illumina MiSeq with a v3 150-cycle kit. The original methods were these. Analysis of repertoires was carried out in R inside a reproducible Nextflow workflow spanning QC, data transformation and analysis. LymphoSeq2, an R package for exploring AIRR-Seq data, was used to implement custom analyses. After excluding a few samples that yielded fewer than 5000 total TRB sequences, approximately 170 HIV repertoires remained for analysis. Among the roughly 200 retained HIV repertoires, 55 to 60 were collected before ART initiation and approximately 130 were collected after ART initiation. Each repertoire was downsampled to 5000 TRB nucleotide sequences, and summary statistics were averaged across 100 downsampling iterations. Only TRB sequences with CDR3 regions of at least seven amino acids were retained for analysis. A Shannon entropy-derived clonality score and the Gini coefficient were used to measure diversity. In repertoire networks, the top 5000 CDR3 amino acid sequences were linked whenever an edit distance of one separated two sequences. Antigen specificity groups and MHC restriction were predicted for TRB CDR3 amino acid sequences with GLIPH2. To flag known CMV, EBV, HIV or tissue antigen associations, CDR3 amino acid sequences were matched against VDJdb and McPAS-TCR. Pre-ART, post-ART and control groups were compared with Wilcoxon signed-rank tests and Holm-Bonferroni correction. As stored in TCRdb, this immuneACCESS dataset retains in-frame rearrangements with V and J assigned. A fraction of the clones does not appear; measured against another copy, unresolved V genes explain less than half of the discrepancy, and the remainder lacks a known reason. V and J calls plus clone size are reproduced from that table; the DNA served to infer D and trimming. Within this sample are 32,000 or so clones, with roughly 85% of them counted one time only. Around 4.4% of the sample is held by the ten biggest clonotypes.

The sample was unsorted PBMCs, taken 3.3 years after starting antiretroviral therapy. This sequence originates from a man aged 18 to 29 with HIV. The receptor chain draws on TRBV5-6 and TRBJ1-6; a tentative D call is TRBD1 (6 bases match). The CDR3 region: CASSSHRAAGGYSPLHF. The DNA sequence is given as TGTGCCAGCAGCTCTCACAGGGCGGCCGGGGGGTATTCACCCCTCCACTTT.